The 23 T cell receptor beta chains listed next were all sequenced from one sample in a study of T cell responses to AZD1222 COVID-19 vaccine (dated by TCRdb to about 2021). Read against the paper, the sample's time point label means: baseline before first vaccination. Library preparation was by the immunoSEQ multiplex PCR assay. TCRdb retrieved this table from immuneACCESS and kept in-frame rearrangements only. Not all clones are present; in checked studies, unresolved V genes account for under half, and no reason is known for the remainder. A total of tens of thousands of clones appear in this sample, 70% to 90% of them only once. Roughly 10% of the sample goes to the ten largest clones. The sample here was peripheral blood, taken on day 0 of AZD1222 vaccination. The receptors stem from an adult in good health.

V gene TRBV30 combines with J gene TRBJ2-7; D may be TRBD1 (5 bases). There are 14 residues in the CDR3. Trimming took off 1 base at V and 1 base at J, with 11 bases between the two ends. Germline CDR1 GTSNPN, CDR2 SVGIG (reference sequence). CDR3 DNA: TGTGCCTGGAGTGACCCGACAGTATCCTACGAGCAGTACTTC. Its protein is CAWSDPTVSYEQYF.

V gene TRBV11-2 combines with J gene TRBJ2-7; D is uncertain. The V gene's germline CDR1 is SGHAT and CDR2 FQNNGV. The CDR3 contains 15 residues. Trimming stripped 4 bases from V and 0 bases from J, with 13 bases between. Here the CDR3 reads CASSSVGPSSYEQYF. For the CDR3, the DNA is TGTGCCAGCAGCTCAGTTGGACCTAGCTCCTACGAGCAGTACTTC. The whole variable domain, remainder taken from reference TRBV11-2 and TRBJ2-7, is EAGVAQSPRYKIIEKRQSVAFWCNPISGHATLYWYQQILGQGPKLLIQFQNNGVVDDSQLPKDRFSAERLKGVDSTLKIQPAKLEDSAVYLCASSSVGPSSYEQYFGPGTRLTVT.

The sample holds a few counts of this clone. This chain links TRBV4-1 with TRBJ1-4; 9 nucleotides match TRBD1. J was trimmed by 6 bases and V by 6 bases; bases with no gene match: 8. The germline gives CDR1 MGHRA, CDR2 YSYEKL. CDR3 length: 15 residues. The CDR3 DNA is TGCGCCAGCAGTCGTTGGAGGACAGGGGATGAAAAACTGTTTTTT. Translated, it gives CASSRWRTGDEKLFF.

V is TRBV5-1 and J is TRBJ2-7; 7 nucleotides match TRBD2. The germline CDR1 and CDR2 sequences are SGHRS and YFSETQ. There are 15 residues in the CDR3. V lost 0 bases and J lost 2; bases outside the gene matches: 5. The CDR3 reads CASSLGGRSTYEQYF. As DNA, the CDR3 is TGCGCCAGCAGCTTGGGCGGGAGATCTACCTACGAGCAGTACTTC.

This clone was detected only a few times. The chain couples TRBV7-9 to TRBJ2-2; TRBD2 is a possible D gene (6 bases). The V gene lost 9 bases and the J gene lost 1 base, with 12 bases spanning the gap. Germline V gene lookup returns CDR1 SEHNR and CDR2 FQNEAQ (reference sequence). The CDR3 spans 14 residues. The CDR3: CASREGGNTGELFF. CDR3 coding DNA: TGTGCCAGTCGAGAGGGAGGGAACACCGGGGAGCTGTTTTTT. The full variable domain, its missing parts supplied by reference TRBV7-9 and TRBJ2-2, is DTGVSQNPRHKITKRGQNVTFRCDPISEHNRLYWYRQTLGQGPEFLTYFQNEAQLEKSRLLSDRFSAERPKGSFSTLEIQRTEQGDSAMYLCASREGGNTGELFFGEGSRLTVL.

The chain carries TRBV18 and TRBJ1-1; TRBD1 might be the D (5 bases). This CDR3 has 14 amino acids. Germline CDR1 KGHSH, CDR2 LQKENI. The V end lost 3 bases, the J end lost 3 bases, and 11 bases lay between the germline ends. CDR3: CASSPGPGDTEAFF. Written as DNA, the CDR3 is TGTGCCAGCTCACCTGGCCCGGGGGACACTGAAGCTTTCTTT.

To note about this clone: This same CDR3 is encoded by further DNA sequences in the sample. CDR3 protein: CASSPPGQGGTEAFF. CDR3 nucleotide sequence: TGTGCCAGCTCACCACCGGGACAGGGCGGCACTGAAGCTTTCTTT. The V call is TRBV18, the J call TRBJ1-1, with 9 bases aligning to TRBD1. The CDR3 has 15 residues. V shed 0 bases, J shed 4 bases, and the junction held 3 bases outside the gene matches. Germline V CDR1 and CDR2: KGHSH, LQKENI. The full variable domain, its missing parts supplied by reference TRBV18 and TRBJ1-1, is NAGVMQNPRHLVRRRGQEARLRCSPMKGHSHVYWYRQLPEEGLKFMVYLQKENIIDESGMPKERFSAEFPKEGPSILRIQQVVRGDSAAYFCASSPPGQGGTEAFFGQGTRLTVV.

The rearrangement uses TRBV7-2 and TRBJ2-7; D not resolved. CDR1 SGHTA and CDR2 FQGNSA come from the germline V gene. The CDR3 extends over 17 amino acids. V lost 5 bases and J 0 bases, leaving 20 bases between the germline ends. This CDR3 reads CASSPLGRSSYSYEQYF. The DNA of the CDR3 is TGTGCCAGCAGCCCTCTAGGGCGGTCATCCTACTCCTACGAGCAGTACTTC. Drawing the rest from reference TRBV7-2 and TRBJ2-7, the complete variable domain is GAGVSQSPSNKVTEKGKDVELRCDPISGHTALYWYRQSLGQGLEFLIYFQGNSAPDKSGLPSDRFSAERTGGSVSTLTIQRTQQEDSAVYLCASSPLGRSSYSYEQYFGPGTRLTVT.

J is TRBJ1-1 and V is TRBV5-4; D gene uncertain. The V and J ends lost 4 bases and 1 base respectively, with 2 bases between them. Germline-derived CDR1 and CDR2 are SGHNT and YYREEE (reference sequence). The CDR3 extends over 11 amino acids. In DNA form, the CDR3 reads TGTGCCAGCAGCGGGAACACTGAAGCTTTCTTT. Translating gives CASSGNTEAFF.

The chain recombines TRBV7-9 with TRBJ2-7; 9 positions agree with TRBD2. The CDR3 sequence is 18 residues long. Germline loops: CDR1 SEHNR, CDR2 FQNEAQ (reference sequence). The ends lost 0 bases at V and 3 bases at J; junction bases unmatched: 12. CDR3 in amino acids: CASSLATPGGRARYEQYF. As DNA, the CDR3 is TGTGCCAGCAGCTTAGCGACCCCAGGCGGGAGGGCCCGCTACGAGCAGTACTTC.

V gene TRBV14 combines with J gene TRBJ1-2; D unclear. V gave up 1 base and J gave up 7 bases, with 19 bases separating them. This CDR3 is built from 16 residues. Per germline, CDR1 SGHDN and CDR2 FVKESK. CDR3 region: CASSQAGRGSLVGYTF. In DNA, the CDR3 is TGTGCCAGCAGCCAAGCAGGTCGGGGATCCTTGGTTGGCTACACCTTC.

V usage is TRBV5-5 and J usage is TRBJ2-7; D is perhaps TRBD1 (5 bases). Germline V gene sequence: CDR1 SGHKS, CDR2 YYEKEE (reference sequence). The CDR3 contains 13 residues. V dropped 2 bases and J dropped 2 bases, with 8 bases sitting between them. CDR3 region: CASSLTGPYEQYF. CDR3 DNA: TGTGCCAGCAGCTTAACAGGACCCTACGAGCAGTACTTC.

This chain connects TRBV10-3 to TRBJ2-5; D call uncertain. In germline, CDR1 is ENHRY, CDR2 SYGVKD. The germline V and J ends were trimmed by 5 bases and 1 base, with 11 bases remaining between them. This CDR3 is built from 14 residues. The CDR3 protein is CAISQRSPQETQYF. For the CDR3, the DNA is TGTGCCATCAGTCAACGGTCACCCCAAGAGACCCAGTACTTC.

The chain combines TRBV3-1 (or the pseudogene TRBV3-2) with TRBJ1-1; 8 positions agree with TRBD1. The germline V gene encodes CDR1 LGHDT and CDR2 YNNKEL (reference sequence). This CDR3 is built from 13 residues. The junction had 3 bases not matched to a gene; V was cut back by 0 bases and J by 9 bases. In DNA, the CDR3 is TGTGCCAGCAGCCAAGACACCAGGGGGCAAGCTTTCTTT. It specifies CASSQDTRGQAFF.

J is TRBJ2-6 and V is TRBV5-1, with TRBD1 as a possible D gene (5 bases). With 4 bases removed from V and 5 bases from J, the gap between germline ends came to 22 bases. This CDR3 has 18 amino acids. The germline V gene encodes CDR1 SGHRS and CDR2 YFSETQ. CDR3 bases: TGCGCCAGCAGCGCCCAAGACAGTCCGCTTCGGCGGGCCAACGTCCTGACTTTC. Protein: CASSAQDSPLRRANVLTF.

The rearrangement joins TRBV4-1 to TRBJ1-4; D is ambiguous. The ends were cut back, 0 bases at V and 8 bases at J, with 13 bases in the middle. The CDR3 is made up of 15 amino acids. Per the germline V gene, CDR1 is MGHRA and CDR2 is YSYEKL. This CDR3 is CASSQDQVTSEKLFF. The CDR3 DNA follows: TGCGCCAGCAGCCAAGATCAGGTGACGTCCGAAAAACTGTTTTTT.

V usage is TRBV28 and J usage is TRBJ2-3; D is perhaps TRBD2 (6 bases). Per the germline V gene, CDR1 is MDHEN and CDR2 is SYDVKM. This CDR3 has 14 residues. V dropped 9 bases and J dropped 0 bases, with 13 bases sitting between them. The CDR3 sequence: CASRPGVSTDTQYF. In DNA, the CDR3 is TGTGCCAGTCGGCCGGGGGTTAGCACAGATACGCAGTATTTT.

This clone was seen more than once but under ten times. The sample has other DNA sequences that encode this CDR3 too. J is TRBJ1-1 and V is TRBV18; D remains unclear. Trimming removed 4 bases from V and 1 base from J, with 7 bases in between. The CDR3 covers 13 residues. The germline V gene encodes CDR1 KGHSH and CDR2 LQKENI. The CDR3 bases are TGTGCCAGCTCACTGGGCCAGAACACTGAAGCTTTCTTT. Protein sequence: CASSLGQNTEAFF.

This chain links TRBV7-2 with TRBJ1-5, with 9 bases that match TRBD1. Germline lookup yields CDR1 SGHTA and CDR2 FQGNSA. This CDR3 comprises 17 residues. V was clipped by 4 bases and J by 1 base; unmatched bases: 8. The CDR3 here is CASSSARQGVSNQPQHF. CDR3 coding DNA: TGTGCCAGCAGCTCCGCCCGACAGGGGGTGAGCAATCAGCCCCAGCATTTT. Full variable domain (rest looked up from reference TRBV7-2 and TRBJ1-5): GAGVSQSPSNKVTEKGKDVELRCDPISGHTALYWYRQSLGQGLEFLIYFQGNSAPDKSGLPSDRFSAERTGGSVSTLTIQRTQQEDSAVYLCASSSARQGVSNQPQHFGDGTRLSIL.

On this clone itself: Other nucleotide sequences in the sample specify the same CDR3. V gene TRBV4-2 combines with J gene TRBJ2-7; D is uncertain. Trimming took 3 bases from V and 3 from J, leaving 6 bases between them. This CDR3 region has 12 residues. Germline V gene data show CDR1 as LGHNA and CDR2 as YNFKEQ. CDR3 in DNA: TGTGCCAGCAGCCAGGGTAGCTACGAGCAGTACTTC. Translation: CASSQGSYEQYF.

This chain uses TRBV30 with TRBJ1-5, with 9 positions matching TRBD1. Germline CDR1 GTSNPN, CDR2 SVGIG (reference sequence). CDR3 length: 17 amino acids. V shed 3 bases and J 9 bases; nucleotides not matched to a gene: 18. The CDR3 DNA follows: TGTGCCTGGAGCTCCTCCGGGACAGGGCCCTCCGAAGGGCCCCAGCATTTT. Translating it yields CAWSSSGTGPSEGPQHF.

This clone was detected once. The V gene is TRBV27, the J gene TRBJ2-7, with 7 bases aligning to TRBD1. The CDR3 runs 14 residues. J lost 0 bases, V lost 6 bases, and 5 bases had no gene match. Germline CDR1 MNHEY, CDR2 SMNVEV (reference sequence). The CDR3 nucleotides are TGTGCCAGCAGGCCCGGGACAGTCTCCTACGAGCAGTACTTC. It codes for CASRPGTVSYEQYF.

The chain employs TRBV6-1 and TRBJ2-3; D might be TRBD2 (6 bases). The germline V gene encodes CDR1 MNHNS and CDR2 SASEGT. Trimming pared 6 bases from V and 2 bases from J, leaving 15 bases between. CDR3 size: 15 residues. The CDR3 here is CASRVGREYTDTQYF. CDR3 bases: TGTGCCAGCAGGGTCGGGCGGGAATACACAGATACGCAGTATTTT.